One sample yielded the 22 T cell receptor beta chains listed below, sequenced in a study of blood T cell repertoires in COVID-19. Generated by immunoSEQ multiplex PCR, the TCRdb table keeps only in-frame clones and is missing some. In the table there are some 180,000 clones, about four fifths of which are singletons. Sequenced input: PBMCs or T cells enriched from blood (not recorded which). Receptor source: a woman younger than 45 who had been exposed to COVID-19.

The chain employs TRBV30 and TRBJ2-7; TRBD1 might be the D (6 bases). Trimming left V 2 bases short and J 7 bases short, with 15 bases between. This CDR3 contains 13 residues. Germline values: CDR1 GTSNPN, CDR2 SVGIG (reference sequence). CDR3 in DNA: TGTGCCTGGAGTTTACAGGGAAAGGGAGAGCAGTACTTC. Its protein is CAWSLQGKGEQYF. Complete variable domain (other parts from reference TRBV30 and TRBJ2-7): SQTIHQWPATLVQPVGSPLSLECTVEGTSNPNLYWYRQAAGRGLQLLFYSVGIGQISSEVPQNLSASRPQDRQFILSSKKLLLSDSGFYLCAWSLQGKGEQYFGPGTRLTVT.

This chain uses TRBV29-1 with TRBJ1-2; D unclear. The CDR3 length is 14 residues. Germline-derived CDR1 and CDR2 are SQVTM and ANQGSEA. Trimming removed 4 bases at V and 2 bases at J, with 14 bases between. The chain's CDR3 is CSVAGQFLNYGYTF. In DNA, the CDR3 is TGCAGCGTTGCAGGCCAATTCTTGAACTATGGCTACACCTTC.

J is TRBJ2-1 and V is TRBV7-9; D might be TRBD2 (7 bases). V was shortened by 0 bases and J by 8 bases, with 11 bases between the two germline ends. CDR3 length: 14 residues. Germline V lookup: CDR1 SEHNR, CDR2 FQNEAQ (reference sequence). The CDR3 sequence: CASSLAGGPHEQFF. CDR3 DNA: TGTGCCAGCAGCTTAGCGGGGGGGCCCCATGAGCAGTTCTTC.

The chain carries TRBV5-1 and TRBJ2-7; D is perhaps TRBD2 (5 bases). The germline gives CDR1 SGHRS, CDR2 YFSETQ. Trimming removed 2 bases from V and 4 bases from J, with 19 bases in between. The length of the CDR3 is 16 residues. The CDR3 sequence is CASSLGIGLARYEQYF. CDR3 DNA: TGCGCCAGCAGCTTAGGAATCGGGTTAGCGAGGTACGAGCAGTACTTC.

The V call is TRBV20-1, the J call TRBJ1-6; D perhaps matches TRBD1 (6 bases). Per the germline V gene, CDR1 is DFQATT and CDR2 is SNEGSKA (reference sequence). The CDR3 totals 14 residues. Trimming pared 3 bases from V and 5 bases from J, leaving 11 bases between. The CDR3 spells CSASRDKNNSPLHF. DNA for the CDR3: TGCAGTGCTAGTCGGGACAAAAATAATTCACCCCTCCACTTT.

The chain employs TRBV30 and TRBJ1-1; 8 bases agree with TRBD1. Germline CDR1 GTSNPN, CDR2 SVGIG (reference sequence). This CDR3 is built from 12 residues. The V and J ends lost 5 bases and 7 bases, in that order; junction bases with no gene match: 6. DNA of the CDR3: TGTGCCTGGGGGCAGGGGGCTGGTGAAGCTTTCTTT. Its protein is CAWGQGAGEAFF. Full variable domain (rest looked up from reference TRBV30 and TRBJ1-1): SQTIHQWPATLVQPVGSPLSLECTVEGTSNPNLYWYRQAAGRGLQLLFYSVGIGQISSEVPQNLSASRPQDRQFILSSKKLLLSDSGFYLCAWGQGAGEAFFGQGTRLTVV.

The chain employs TRBV27 and TRBJ1-1, with D maybe TRBD1 (5 bases). CDR1 is MNHEY, CDR2 SMNVEV, per germline (reference sequence). Trimming stripped 2 bases from V and 6 bases from J, with 19 bases between. This CDR3 comprises 16 residues. The CDR3 sequence is CASSLDRYRVSAEAFF. The CDR3 nucleotides are TGTGCCAGCAGTTTAGACAGATATCGGGTCTCAGCTGAAGCTTTCTTT.

This clone was picked up one time. The rearrangement links TRBV6-5 to TRBJ1-5; 7 bases map to TRBD1. Germline CDR1 reads MNHEY; CDR2 reads SVGAGI. The length of the CDR3 is 15 residues. The trim removed 5 bases at V and 2 bases at J, leaving 6 bases unmatched. Written as DNA, the CDR3 is TGTGCCAGCAGTCAGGGACAGAATGGCAATCAGCCCCAGCATTTT. The encoded protein is CASSQGQNGNQPQHF.

V gene TRBV2 combines with J gene TRBJ2-2, with a weak D call TRBD1 (5 bases). There are 16 residues in the CDR3. Germline-derived CDR1 and CDR2 are SNHLY and FYNNEI. V was pared by 10 bases and J by 4 bases, with 22 bases between. In DNA, the CDR3 is TGTGCCATTCCTAGACAGCGAGTTGTGGGCACCGGGGAGCTGTTTTTT. Encoded protein: CAIPRQRVVGTGELFF.

V usage is TRBV7-8 and J usage is TRBJ1-1; TRBD1 is a possible D gene (5 bases). With 3 bases removed from V and 5 bases from J, the gap between germline ends came to 13 bases. The CDR3 loop spans 14 amino acids. CDR1 is SGHVS and CDR2 is FQNEAQ in the germline V gene. The CDR3 sequence is CASSFPGGGTEAFF. The CDR3 DNA follows: TGTGCCAGCAGCTTCCCCGGGGGTGGGACTGAAGCTTTCTTT.

V gene TRBV7-9 combines with J gene TRBJ2-1; perhaps TRBD2 as D (7 bases). This CDR3 contains 17 residues. Germline CDR1 and CDR2: SEHNR and FQNEAQ (reference sequence). V lost 3 bases, J lost 0 bases, and 15 bases lay in between. CDR3 nucleotides: TGTGCCAGCAGCTTTGCGGCGGGGGCGATCTCCTACAATGAGCAGTTCTTC. The encoded protein is CASSFAAGAISYNEQFF.

The chain employs TRBV5-1 and TRBJ2-2; 11 nucleotides align to TRBD2. The CDR3 is 17 residues long. The germline gives CDR1 SGHRS, CDR2 YFSETQ. V shed 4 bases, J shed 5 bases, and the junction held 10 bases outside the gene matches. CDR3 residues: CASSNGLAGGRTGELFF. CDR3 sequence (DNA): TGCGCCAGCAGCAATGGACTAGCGGGTGGGAGAACCGGGGAGCTGTTTTTT.

The rearrangement joins TRBV29-1 to TRBJ2-5; 12 nucleotides line up with TRBD2. CDR3 length: 16 amino acids. Germline V gene lookup returns CDR1 SQVTM and CDR2 ANQGSEA. V was clipped by 6 bases and J by 1 base; unmatched bases: 9. The CDR3 DNA reads as TGCAGCGTACAAGGACTAGCGGGGACAACCCAAGAGACCCAGTACTTC. As protein: CSVQGLAGTTQETQYF.

The chain recombines TRBV12-5 with TRBJ1-1; D perhaps matches TRBD1 (5 bases). Trimming removed 3 bases at V and 6 bases at J, with 8 bases between. Germline CDR1 is LGHNT and CDR2 is FRNRAP. CDR3 length: 12 residues. The CDR3 DNA is TGTGCTAGTGGTTTTACAGGATCTGAAGCTTTCTTT. Encoded protein: CASGFTGSEAFF.

This sequence joins TRBV29-1 and TRBJ2-1; 7 nucleotides align to TRBD1. The CDR3 is made up of 12 amino acids. The junction had 9 bases not matched to a gene; V was cut back by 8 bases and J by 8 bases. The germline V gene has CDR1 SQVTM and CDR2 ANQGSEA. In nucleotides, the CDR3 is TGCAGCTATTGGACAGGCGTGCATGAGCAGTTCTTC. The encoded protein is CSYWTGVHEQFF.

The genes are TRBV3-1 (or the pseudogene TRBV3-2) and TRBJ1-6, with TRBD1 identical over 10 bases. CDR1 is LGHDT, CDR2 YNNKEL, per germline (reference sequence). The junction had 8 bases not matched to a gene; V was cut back by 6 bases and J by 9 bases. The CDR3 spans 15 residues. DNA of the CDR3: TGTGCCAGCAGGGCCCGACAGGGGGCTCGTTCACCCCTCCACTTT. The encoded protein is CASRARQGARSPLHF.

The chain recombines TRBV9 with TRBJ2-7; weak D call: TRBD2 (6 bases). V gave up 6 bases and J gave up 3 bases, with 22 bases separating them. This CDR3 is 16 amino acids long. Per the germline V gene, CDR1 is SGDLS and CDR2 is YYNGEE. CDR3 amino acids: CASNDYDAGLNYEQYF. The CDR3 DNA is TGTGCCAGCAACGATTACGACGCGGGACTCAACTACGAGCAGTACTTC.

The CDR3 coding sequence is TGTGCCAGCTCACCCACCGGTGGAGGGCTCACAGATACGCAGTATTTT. It specifies CASSPTGGGLTDTQYF. This rearrangement joins TRBV18 to TRBJ2-3; D may be TRBD2 (6 bases). In germline, CDR1 is KGHSH, CDR2 LQKENI. The V end was cut by 3 bases, the J end by 2 bases, with 15 bases between. CDR3 length: 16 residues.

The chain is built from TRBV6-4 and TRBJ1-2; D is perhaps TRBD1 (5 bases). Germline V gene sequence: CDR1 MRHNA, CDR2 SNTAGT. Trimming pared 6 bases from V and 4 bases from J, leaving 18 bases between. This CDR3 is 15 amino acids long. CDR3 sequence reads: CASRPFGTGVYGYTF. In nucleotides, the CDR3 is TGTGCCAGCAGACCCTTTGGGACGGGAGTCTATGGCTACACCTTC.

This chain uses TRBV5-1 with TRBJ2-2; 10 positions agree with TRBD2. The CDR3 loop spans 16 amino acids. The V and J ends lost 3 bases and 3 bases, in that order; junction bases with no gene match: 5. CDR1 is SGHRS and CDR2 is YFSETQ in the germline V gene. CDR3 amino acids: CASSSRLAGYTGELFF. As DNA, the CDR3 is TGCGCCAGCAGCTCACGACTAGCGGGTTACACCGGGGAGCTGTTTTTT.

This chain joins TRBV18 and TRBJ2-1; 9 nucleotides line up with TRBD2. The J segment lost 4 bases and the V segment lost 2 bases, leaving 3 bases of the junction unmatched. Germline V lookup: CDR1 KGHSH, CDR2 LQKENI. This CDR3 contains 15 residues. The CDR3 spells CASSPGTSSYNEQFF. CDR3 DNA sequence: TGTGCCAGCTCACCAGGGACTAGCTCTTACAATGAGCAGTTCTTC. Full variable domain (rest looked up from reference TRBV18 and TRBJ2-1): NAGVMQNPRHLVRRRGQEARLRCSPMKGHSHVYWYRQLPEEGLKFMVYLQKENIIDESGMPKERFSAEFPKEGPSILRIQQVVRGDSAAYFCASSPGTSSYNEQFFGPGTRLTVL.

This clone occurred a few times. The chain recombines TRBV27 with TRBJ1-1, with a weak D call TRBD1 (6 bases). This CDR3 region has 14 residues. Trimming took 2 bases from V and 5 from J, leaving 12 bases between them. The germline CDR1 and CDR2 sequences are MNHEY and SMNVEV (reference sequence). For the CDR3, the DNA is TGTGCCAGCAGTTTAATCGGACAGTTGACTGAAGCTTTCTTT. It codes for CASSLIGQLTEAFF.